The rows below give T cell receptor beta chains drawn from one sample of a study of blood T cells in healthy people across ages. TCRdb reprocessed the 5' RACE reads with MiXCR, giving one entry per CDR3 protein. Altogether almost 800,000 distinct CDR3 sequences are present, 58% being singletons, with the ten largest covering 20% to 25%. Sequencing was carried out using blood. Source of these receptors: a man aged 25-45 years in good health. The CDR3 runs from the conserved cysteine through the conserved F or W. D genes are given only for firm matches. For some rows the clone size is stated as once, few or many, or as a class when expanded; others skip it.

J gene | clone size | D gene | V gene | CDR3 DNA | CDR3 protein
TRBJ2-3 | - | TRBD2 | TRBV7-3 | TGTGCCAGCAGCTTAACTGGCGGGAGCTGGACAGATACGCAGTATTTT | CASSLTGGSWTDTQYF
TRBJ2-3 | - | - | TRBV7-2 | TGTGCCAGCAGCCCGCCGGGATGGGGCGTTGCGCAGTATTTT | CASSPPGWGVAQYF
TRBJ2-5 | once | - | TRBV6-2/TRBV6-3 | TGTGCCAGCAGTCGGGTCGGGCAGATTCTTGAGACCCAGTACTTC | CASSRVGQILETQYF
TRBJ2-3 | - | - | TRBV4-2 | TGTGCCAGCAGCCAAGCGAGGGGAGGGGGGTCCTTATCGCAGTATTTT | CASSQARGGGSLSQYF
TRBJ1-4 | once | - | TRBV2 | TGTGCCAGCAGTGATAGGACCGCCCGGGATGAAAAACTGTTTTTT | CASSDRTARDEKLFF
TRBJ2-7 | - | TRBD1 | TRBV9 | TGTGCCAGCAGCCCAAACTGGGACAGCTACGAGCAGTACTTC | CASSPNWDSYEQYF
TRBJ2-5 | - | TRBD2 | TRBV2 | TGTGCCAGCAAACTTAGCGGGACTCAAGAGACCCAGTACTTC | CASKLSGTQETQYF
TRBJ2-7 | - | - | TRBV9 | TGTGCCAGCAGTCCGCAATTGGCAGGGGTCTACGAGCAGTACTTC | CASSPQLAGVYEQYF
TRBJ2-7 | - | - | TRBV15 | TGTGCCACCAGCAGAGTGAGTGGCTCCTACGAGCAGTACTTC | CATSRVSGSYEQYF
TRBJ2-6 | - | - | TRBV20-1 | TGCAGTGCTAGTAGGCGTCAGCTCACCTCTGGGGCCAACGTCCTGACTTTC | CSASRRQLTSGANVLTF
TRBJ1-5 | - | TRBD1 | TRBV7-2 | TGTGCCAGCAGCCCTGGGACAGAACTCAATCAGCCCCAGCATTTT | CASSPGTELNQPQHF
TRBJ2-7 | few | - | TRBV10-3 | TGTGCCATCAGTGACAAAGGGATCTACGAGCAGTACTTC | CAISDKGIYEQYF
TRBJ1-2 | few | - | TRBV6-2/TRBV6-3 | TGTGCCAGCGCGATTATAACAGGGAAGCGGATTGAATTAAATGGCTACACCTTC | CASAIITGKRIELNGYTF
TRBJ2-7 | few | - | TRBV9 | TGTGCCAGCAGCGTAGCCGTAAACTCCTACGAGCAGTACTTC | CASSVAVNSYEQYF
TRBJ2-1 | - | - | TRBV12-3/TRBV12-4 | TGTGCCAGCAGTTTTTCCGGTTGGGGGGACAATGAGCAGTTCTTC | CASSFSGWGDNEQFF
TRBJ1-4 | - | - | TRBV29-1 | TGCAGCGGGGGCGCAACTAATGAAAAACTGTTTTTT | CSGGATNEKLFF
TRBJ1-1 | - | - | TRBV15 | TGTGCCACCAGCAGGCCCGCAGGGAGGTCAGGAGAAGCTTTCTTT | CATSRPAGRSGEAFF
TRBJ2-7 | - | - | TRBV20-1 | TGCAGTGCCCACCGGGAGTTCTACGAGCAGTACTTC | CSAHREFYEQYF
TRBJ2-1 | many | - | TRBV5-1 | TGCGCCAGCAGCTTCAAGACGGAAGCTGGTGAGCAGTTCTTC | CASSFKTEAGEQFF
TRBJ2-1 | few | TRBD2 | TRBV29-1 | TGCAGCGACGTGGCGGGAGAGGCCTACAATGAGCAGTTCTTC | CSDVAGEAYNEQFF
TRBJ2-5 | - | - | TRBV7-2 | TGTGCCAGCAGCTTAGCGCGGGGACTTCTCCAAGAGACCCAGTACTTC | CASSLARGLLQETQYF
TRBJ2-1 | once | - | TRBV5-1 | TGCGCCAGCGGGACCGGGGTGACACCCTACAATGAGCAGTTCTTC | CASGTGVTPYNEQFF
TRBJ2-3 | - | - | TRBV20-1 | TGCAGTGCCGCGACTAGTAGCACAGATACGCAGTATTTT | CSAATSSTDTQYF
TRBJ2-4 | - | - | TRBV20-1 | TGCAGTGCTCGGAGGGGTCTGGCCAAAAACATTCAGTACTTC | CSARRGLAKNIQYF
TRBJ1-5 | few | - | TRBV4-2 | TGTGCCAGCAGCTCGGAGGGGAAACAGCCCCAGCATTTT | CASSSEGKQPQHF
TRBJ2-2 | few | TRBD2 | TRBV6-5 | TGTGCCAGCAGTTCGACTAGCGGGAGCACCGGGGAGCTGTTTTTT | CASSSTSGSTGELFF
TRBJ2-7 | - | - | TRBV5-6 | TGTGCCAGCAGCTCCCCGGTAGACTACGAGCAGTACTTC | CASSSPVDYEQYF
TRBJ2-1 | - | - | TRBV24-1 | TGTGCCACCTCGGTCGGAAGACTCTACAATGAGCAGTTCTTC | CATSVGRLYNEQFF
TRBJ2-5 | - | TRBD2 | TRBV5-1 | TGCGCCAGCAGCTTGGGGCTAGCGGGGCGCCAAGAGACCCAGTACTTC | CASSLGLAGRQETQYF
TRBJ1-1 | many | - | TRBV12-3/TRBV12-4 | TGTGCCAGCAGTTTGTCGCTCAACACTGAAGCTTTCTTT | CASSLSLNTEAFF
TRBJ2-5 | - | - | TRBV27 | TGTGCCAGCAGTTATTTGGGTGGAGAGACCCAGTACTTC | CASSYLGGETQYF